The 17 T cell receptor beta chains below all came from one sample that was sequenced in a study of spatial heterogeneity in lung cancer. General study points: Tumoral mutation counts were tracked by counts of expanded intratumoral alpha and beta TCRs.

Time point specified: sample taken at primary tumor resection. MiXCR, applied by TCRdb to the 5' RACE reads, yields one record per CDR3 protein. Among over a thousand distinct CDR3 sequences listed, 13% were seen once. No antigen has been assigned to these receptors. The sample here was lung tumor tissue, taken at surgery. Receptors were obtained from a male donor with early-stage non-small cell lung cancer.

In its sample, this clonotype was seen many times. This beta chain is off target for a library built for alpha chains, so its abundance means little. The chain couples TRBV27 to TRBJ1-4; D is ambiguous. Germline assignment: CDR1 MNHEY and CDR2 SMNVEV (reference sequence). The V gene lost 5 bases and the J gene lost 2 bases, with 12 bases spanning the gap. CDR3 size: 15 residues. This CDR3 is CASSPGGFTNEKLFF. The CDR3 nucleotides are TGTGCCAGCAGTCCTGGAGGGTTCACTAATGAAAAACTGTTTTTT.

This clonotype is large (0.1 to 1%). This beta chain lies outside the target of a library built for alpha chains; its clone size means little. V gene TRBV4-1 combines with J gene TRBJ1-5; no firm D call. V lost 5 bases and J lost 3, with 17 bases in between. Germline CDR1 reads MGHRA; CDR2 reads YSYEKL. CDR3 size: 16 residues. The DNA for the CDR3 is TGCGCCAGCAGCTTAATGGGCGGGCAGACCAATCAGCCCCAGCATTTT. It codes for CASSLMGGQTNQPQHF.

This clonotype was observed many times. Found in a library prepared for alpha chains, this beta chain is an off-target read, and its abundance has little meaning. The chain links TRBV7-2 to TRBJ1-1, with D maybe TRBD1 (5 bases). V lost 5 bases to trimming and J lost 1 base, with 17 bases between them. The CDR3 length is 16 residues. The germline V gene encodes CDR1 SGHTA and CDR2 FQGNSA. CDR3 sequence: CASSPQAGDTNTEAFF. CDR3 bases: TGTGCCAGCAGCCCCCAGGCGGGGGATACGAACACTGAAGCTTTCTTT.

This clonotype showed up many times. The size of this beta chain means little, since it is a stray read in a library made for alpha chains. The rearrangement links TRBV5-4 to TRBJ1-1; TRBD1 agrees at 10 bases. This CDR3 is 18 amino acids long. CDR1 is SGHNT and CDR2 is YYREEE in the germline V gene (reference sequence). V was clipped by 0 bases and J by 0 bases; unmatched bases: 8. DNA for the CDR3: TGTGCCAGCAGCTTGGCTATCGACAGGGGGCCTCTGAACACTGAAGCTTTCTTT. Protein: CASSLAIDRGPLNTEAFF.

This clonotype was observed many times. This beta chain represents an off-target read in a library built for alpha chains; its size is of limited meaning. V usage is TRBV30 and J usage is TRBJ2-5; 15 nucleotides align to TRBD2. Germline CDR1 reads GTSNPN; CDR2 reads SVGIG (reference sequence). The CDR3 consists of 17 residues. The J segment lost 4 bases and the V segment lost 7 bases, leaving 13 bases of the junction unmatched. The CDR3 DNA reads TGTGCCTACAATCCGGGACTAGCGGGGGGCTTGCCAGAGACCCAGTACTTC. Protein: CAYNPGLAGGLPETQYF.

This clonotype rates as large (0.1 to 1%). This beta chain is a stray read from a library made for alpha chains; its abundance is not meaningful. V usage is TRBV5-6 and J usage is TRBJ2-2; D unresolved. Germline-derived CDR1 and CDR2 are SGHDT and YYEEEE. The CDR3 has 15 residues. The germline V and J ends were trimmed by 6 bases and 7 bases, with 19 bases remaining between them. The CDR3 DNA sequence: TGTGCCAGCACCCTATCAATACCTTCTTTCGGGGAGCTGTTTTTT. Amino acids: CASTLSIPSFGELFF. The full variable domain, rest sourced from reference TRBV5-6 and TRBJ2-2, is DAGVTQSPTHLIKTRGQQVTLRCSPKSGHDTVSWYQQALGQGPQFIFQYYEEEERQRGNFPDRFSGHQFPNYSSELNVNALLLGDSALYLCASTLSIPSFGELFFGEGSRLTVL.

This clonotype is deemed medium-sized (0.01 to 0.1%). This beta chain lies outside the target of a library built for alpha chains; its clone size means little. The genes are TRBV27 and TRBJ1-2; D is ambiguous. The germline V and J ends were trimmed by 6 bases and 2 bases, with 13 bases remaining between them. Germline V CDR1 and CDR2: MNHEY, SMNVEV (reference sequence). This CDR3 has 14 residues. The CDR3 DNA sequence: TGTGCCAGCAGGGACCCTTTACTCAACTATGGCTACACCTTC. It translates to CASRDPLLNYGYTF.

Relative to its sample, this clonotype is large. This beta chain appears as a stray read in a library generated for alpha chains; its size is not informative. In nucleotides, the CDR3 is TGTGCCAGCAGCGGCCGGACTGCTGGGGAGACCCAGTACTTC. It encodes CASSGRTAGETQYF. This chain links TRBV25-1 with TRBJ2-5, with a weak D call TRBD2 (5 bases). Trimming removed 6 bases at V and 5 bases at J, with 16 bases between. This CDR3 spans 14 amino acids. Germline CDR1 and CDR2: MGHDK and SYGVNS.

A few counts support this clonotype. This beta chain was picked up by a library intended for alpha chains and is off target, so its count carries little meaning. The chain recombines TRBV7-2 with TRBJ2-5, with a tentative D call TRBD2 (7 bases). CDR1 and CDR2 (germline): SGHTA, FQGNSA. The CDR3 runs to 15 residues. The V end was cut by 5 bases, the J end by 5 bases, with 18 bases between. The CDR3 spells CASSPVGGALETQYF. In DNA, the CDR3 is TGTGCCAGCAGCCCGGTAGGGGGGGCTCTGGAGACCCAGTACTTC.

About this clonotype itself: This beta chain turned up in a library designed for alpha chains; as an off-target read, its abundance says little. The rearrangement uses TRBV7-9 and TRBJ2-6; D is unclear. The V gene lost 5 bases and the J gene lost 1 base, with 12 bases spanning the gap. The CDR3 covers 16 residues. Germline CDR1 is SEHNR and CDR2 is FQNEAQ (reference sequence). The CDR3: CASSVILESGANVLTF. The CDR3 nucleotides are TGTGCCAGCAGCGTCATTCTAGAATCTGGGGCCAACGTCCTGACTTTC.

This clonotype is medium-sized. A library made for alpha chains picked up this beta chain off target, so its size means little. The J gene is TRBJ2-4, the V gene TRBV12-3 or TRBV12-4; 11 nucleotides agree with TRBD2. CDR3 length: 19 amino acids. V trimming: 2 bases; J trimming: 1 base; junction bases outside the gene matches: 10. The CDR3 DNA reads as TGTGCCAGCAGTTTATTGGGTAGCGGGGGGGTGGTGGCCAAAAACATTCAGTACTTC. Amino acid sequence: CASSLLGSGGVVAKNIQYF.

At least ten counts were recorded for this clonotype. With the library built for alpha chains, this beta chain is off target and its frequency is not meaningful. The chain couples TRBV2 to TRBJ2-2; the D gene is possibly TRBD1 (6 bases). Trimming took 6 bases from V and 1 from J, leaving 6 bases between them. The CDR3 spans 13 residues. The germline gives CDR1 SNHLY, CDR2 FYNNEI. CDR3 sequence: CASRTGNTGELFF. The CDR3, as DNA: TGTGCCAGCAGGACAGGGAACACCGGGGAGCTGTTTTTT.

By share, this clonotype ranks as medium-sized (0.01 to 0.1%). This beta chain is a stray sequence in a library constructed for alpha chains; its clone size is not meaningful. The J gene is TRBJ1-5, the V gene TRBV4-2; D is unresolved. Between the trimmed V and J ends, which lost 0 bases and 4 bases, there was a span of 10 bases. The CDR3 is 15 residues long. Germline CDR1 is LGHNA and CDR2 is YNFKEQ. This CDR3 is CASSQDPRTNQPQHF. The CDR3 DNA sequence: TGTGCCAGCAGCCAAGACCCTCGGACGAATCAGCCCCAGCATTTT.

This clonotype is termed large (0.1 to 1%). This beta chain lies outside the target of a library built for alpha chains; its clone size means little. The CDR3: CASSFTIDGLGEQFF. The CDR3 coding sequence is TGTGCCAGCAGCTTTACAATCGACGGCCTGGGGGAGCAGTTCTTC. The rearrangement joins TRBV7-2 to TRBJ2-1; D is ambiguous. Germline CDR1 reads SGHTA; CDR2 reads FQGNSA. CDR3 length equals 15 residues. Trimming cost V 3 bases and J 10 bases, with 19 bases left between them.

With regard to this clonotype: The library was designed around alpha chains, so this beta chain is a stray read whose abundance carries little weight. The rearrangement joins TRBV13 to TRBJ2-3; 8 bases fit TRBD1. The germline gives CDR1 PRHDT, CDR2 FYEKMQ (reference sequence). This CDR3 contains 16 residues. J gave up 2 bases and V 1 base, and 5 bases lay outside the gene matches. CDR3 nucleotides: TGTGCCAGCAGCTTAGTCGGGACAGGAGACACAGATACGCAGTATTTT. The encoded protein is CASSLVGTGDTDTQYF.

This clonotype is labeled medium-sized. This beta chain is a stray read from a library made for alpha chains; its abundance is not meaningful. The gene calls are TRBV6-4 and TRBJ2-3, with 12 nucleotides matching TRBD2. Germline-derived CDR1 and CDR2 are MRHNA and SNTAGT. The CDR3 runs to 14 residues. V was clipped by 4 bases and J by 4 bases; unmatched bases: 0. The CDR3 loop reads CASSGTSGADTQYF. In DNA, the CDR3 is TGTGCCAGCAGTGGGACTAGCGGGGCAGATACGCAGTATTTT.

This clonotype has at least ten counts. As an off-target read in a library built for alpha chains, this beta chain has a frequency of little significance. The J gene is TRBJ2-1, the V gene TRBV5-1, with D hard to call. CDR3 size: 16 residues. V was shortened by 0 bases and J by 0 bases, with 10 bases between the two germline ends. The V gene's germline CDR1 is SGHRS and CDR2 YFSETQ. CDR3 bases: TGCGCCAGCAGCTTGGTCGCGCAAAGCTCCTACAATGAGCAGTTCTTC. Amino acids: CASSLVAQSSYNEQFF. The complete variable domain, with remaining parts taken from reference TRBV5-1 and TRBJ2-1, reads KAGVTQTPRYLIKTRGQQVTLSCSPISGHRSVSWYQQTPGQGLQFLFEYFSETQRNKGNFPGRFSGRQFSNSRSEMNVSTLELGDSALYLCASSLVAQSSYNEQFFGPGTRLTVL.